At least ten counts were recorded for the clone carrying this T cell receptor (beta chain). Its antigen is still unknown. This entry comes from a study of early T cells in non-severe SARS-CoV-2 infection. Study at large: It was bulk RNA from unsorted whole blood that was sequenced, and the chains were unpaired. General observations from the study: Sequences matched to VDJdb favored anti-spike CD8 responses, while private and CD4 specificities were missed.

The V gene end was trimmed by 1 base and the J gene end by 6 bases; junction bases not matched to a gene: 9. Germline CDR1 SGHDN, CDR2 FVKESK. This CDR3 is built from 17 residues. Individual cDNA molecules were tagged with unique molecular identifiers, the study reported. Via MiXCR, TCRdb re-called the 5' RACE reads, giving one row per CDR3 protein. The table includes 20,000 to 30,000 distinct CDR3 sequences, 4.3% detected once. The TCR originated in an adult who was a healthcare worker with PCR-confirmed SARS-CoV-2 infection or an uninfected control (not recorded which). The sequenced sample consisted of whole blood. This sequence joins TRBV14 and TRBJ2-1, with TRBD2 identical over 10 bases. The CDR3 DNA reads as TGTGCCAGCAGCCAAGTCGTGAGCGGGAGGGCCCGCAATGAGCAGTTCTTC. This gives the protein CASSQVVSGRARNEQFF.